This T cell receptor beta chain was retrieved from a study of T-cell memory formation after mild COVID-19. At the level of the study: Clustering of TCRs was largely donor specific. The study, taken as a whole, reports: Shrinking CD4+ clones resided mostly in CM and EM, and CD8+ ones in EMRA.

CDR3 length equals 17 residues. Germline V gene data show CDR1 as SGHAT and CDR2 as FQNNGV. The V segment lost 1 base and the J segment 6 bases; nucleotides outside the gene matches: 11. Barcoded TCR alpha and TCR beta cDNA libraries with UMIs came from 5'RACE using constant-segment primers. TCRdb reprocessed the 5' RACE reads via MiXCR and lists one record per CDR3 protein. This sample has about 430,000 distinct CDR3 sequences, with about 24% found just once. In the case of this clonotype: Its target is not known.

The chain employs TRBV11-2 and TRBJ2-1, with TRBD1 matching 8 bases. Sequenced material: PBMCs or a T cell subset sorted from them (not recorded which). This TCR came from an adult woman who had mild COVID-19 (a few samples of this study predate the infection). Cell type and time point are not known. CDR3 coding DNA: TGTGCCAGCAGCTTAGCCTGGGGTCCCCAGGGGGCCAATGAGCAGTTCTTC. The encoded protein is CASSLAWGPQGANEQFF.